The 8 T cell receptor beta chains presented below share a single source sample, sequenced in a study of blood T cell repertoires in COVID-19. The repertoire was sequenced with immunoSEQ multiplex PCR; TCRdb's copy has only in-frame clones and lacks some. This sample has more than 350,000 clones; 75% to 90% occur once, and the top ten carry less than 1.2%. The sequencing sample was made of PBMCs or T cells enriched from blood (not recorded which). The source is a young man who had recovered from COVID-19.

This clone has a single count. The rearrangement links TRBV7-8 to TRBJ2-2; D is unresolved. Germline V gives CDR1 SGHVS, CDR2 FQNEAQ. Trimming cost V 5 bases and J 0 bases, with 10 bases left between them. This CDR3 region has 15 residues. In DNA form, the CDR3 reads TGTGCCAGCAGCAGCAGGAATACGAACACCGGGGAGCTGTTTTTT. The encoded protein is CASSSRNTNTGELFF.

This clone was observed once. The CDR3 sequence is CASSFRTGTNYGYTF. DNA for the CDR3: TGTGCCAGCAGCTTCAGGACAGGGACTAACTATGGCTACACCTTC. The V call is TRBV5-4, the J call TRBJ1-2, with 8 bases identical to TRBD1. CDR1 SGHNT and CDR2 YYREEE come from the germline V gene (reference sequence). The CDR3 consists of 15 residues. J was trimmed by 0 bases and V by 2 bases; bases with no gene match: 3.

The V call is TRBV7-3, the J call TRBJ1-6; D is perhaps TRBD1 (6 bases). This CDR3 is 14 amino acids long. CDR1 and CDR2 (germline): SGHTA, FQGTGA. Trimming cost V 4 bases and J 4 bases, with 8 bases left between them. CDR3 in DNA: TGTGCCAGCAGCTCGGACAGTTATAATTCACCCCTCCACTTT. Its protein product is CASSSDSYNSPLHF.

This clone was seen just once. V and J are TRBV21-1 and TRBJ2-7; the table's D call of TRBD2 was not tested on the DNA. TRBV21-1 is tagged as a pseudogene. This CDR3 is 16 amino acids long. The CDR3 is CASSKGPSGENYEQYF. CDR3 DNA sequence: TGTGCCAGCAGCAAAGGGCCTAGCGGGGAAAACTACGAGCAGTACTTC.

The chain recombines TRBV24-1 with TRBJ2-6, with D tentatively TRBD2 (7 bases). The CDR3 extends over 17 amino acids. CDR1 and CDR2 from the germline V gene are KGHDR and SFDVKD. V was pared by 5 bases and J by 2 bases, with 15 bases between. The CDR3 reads CATSGFTGGPGANVLTF. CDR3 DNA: TGTGCCACCAGTGGGTTCACCGGGGGGCCTGGGGCCAACGTCCTGACTTTC.

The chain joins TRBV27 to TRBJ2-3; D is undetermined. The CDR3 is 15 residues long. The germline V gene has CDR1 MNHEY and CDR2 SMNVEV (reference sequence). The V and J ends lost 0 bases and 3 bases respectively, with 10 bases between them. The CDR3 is CASSLSPWATDTQYF. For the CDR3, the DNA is TGTGCCAGCAGTTTATCCCCGTGGGCTACAGATACGCAGTATTTT.

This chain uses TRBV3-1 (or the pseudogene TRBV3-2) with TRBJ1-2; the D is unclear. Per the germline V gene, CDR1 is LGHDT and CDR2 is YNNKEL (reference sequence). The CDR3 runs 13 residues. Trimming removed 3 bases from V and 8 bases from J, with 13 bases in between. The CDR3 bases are TGTGCCAGCAGCCATGCTCTGGCGGGGGGCTACACCTTC. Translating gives CASSHALAGGYTF.

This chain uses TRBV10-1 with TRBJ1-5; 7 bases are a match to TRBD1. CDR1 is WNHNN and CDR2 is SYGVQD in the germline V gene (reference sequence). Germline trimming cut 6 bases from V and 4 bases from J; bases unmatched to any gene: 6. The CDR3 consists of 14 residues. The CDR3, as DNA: TGCGCCAGCAGGGGACAGCCAACTAATCAGCCCCAGCATTTT. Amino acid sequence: CASRGQPTNQPQHF.